The rows below give T cell receptor beta chains drawn from one sample of a study of T cells after yellow fever vaccination. MiXCR, run by TCRdb on the 5' RACE reads, gives a single entry per CDR3 protein. The table records more than 300,000 distinct CDR3 sequences, roughly a tenth of them present only once. The sample here was CD4+ T cells sorted from PBMCs, taken 45 days after the yellow fever booster vaccination. Receptors were obtained from a man aged 18 to 29 who received the YFV17D yellow fever vaccine. CDR3s include the opening cysteine and the closing phenylalanine or tryptophan. Each record gives: clone size, V gene, D gene, CDR3 length, J gene, CDR3 protein, CDR3 DNA. D genes are given only for firm matches. Rows give clone size only sometimes, using once, few, many, or a class for an expanded clone.

NA	TRBV30	TRBD1	14	TRBJ1-4	CAWSWGQGGEKLFF	TGTGCCTGGAGTTGGGGACAGGGAGGCGAAAAACTGTTTTTT
NA	TRBV11-3	NA	15	TRBJ2-2	CASSLGGTGTGELFF	TGTGCCAGCAGCTTAGGGGGCACCGGGACCGGGGAGCTGTTTTTT
few	TRBV5-1	NA	14	TRBJ2-2	CASSFLVSTGELFF	TGCGCCAGCAGCTTCTTGGTCAGCACCGGGGAGCTGTTTTTT
many	TRBV7-9	NA	15	TRBJ2-2	CAITRGASNTGELFF	TGTGCCATAACTCGGGGGGCCTCGAACACCGGGGAGCTGTTTTTT
few	TRBV4-1	TRBD2	19	TRBJ2-6	CASSQVGASGGSGANVLTF	TGCGCCAGCAGCCAAGTGGGAGCTAGCGGGGGATCTGGGGCCAACGTCCTGACTTTC
NA	TRBV20-1	NA	14	TRBJ2-3	CSANGTLQADTQYF	TGCAGTGCTAACGGGACTCTCCAGGCAGATACGCAGTATTTT
few	TRBV2	NA	16	TRBJ1-3	CASMFYGASSGNTIYF	TGTGCCAGCATGTTTTATGGGGCGAGCTCTGGAAACACCATATATTTT
few	TRBV6-2/TRBV6-3	NA	18	TRBJ2-6	CASSPRQRITSGANVLTF	TGTGCCAGCAGTCCCCGACAGAGAATAACCTCTGGGGCCAACGTCCTGACTTTC
few	TRBV5-1	NA	14	TRBJ1-2	CASSLTTTNYGYTF	TGCGCCAGCAGCTTGACAACCACTAACTATGGCTACACCTTC
few	TRBV18	NA	13	TRBJ2-1	CASSPPTDNEQFF	TGTGCCAGCTCACCACCGACCGACAATGAGCAGTTCTTC
NA	TRBV4-2	TRBD1	16	TRBJ2-7	CASQKEVGQGTYEQYF	TGTGCCAGCCAAAAAGAGGTTGGACAGGGGACCTACGAGCAGTACTTC
few	TRBV7-2	TRBD1	15	TRBJ2-1	CASSLARTGNHEQFF	TGTGCCAGCAGCTTAGCCCGGACAGGGAACCATGAGCAGTTCTTC
few	TRBV20-1	NA	14	TRBJ1-1	CSVKAGTTSLEAFF	TGCAGTGTGAAGGCCGGGACAACGAGCCTTGAAGCTTTCTTT
few	TRBV19	NA	14	TRBJ2-3	CASGSRGGGDTQYF	TGTGCCAGTGGGAGTAGGGGTGGGGGAGATACGCAGTATTTT
few	TRBV12-3/TRBV12-4	TRBD2	14	TRBJ2-1	CASRGGVMVNEQFF	TGTGCCAGCCGTGGGGGGGTAATGGTCAATGAGCAGTTCTTC
few	TRBV18	NA	15	TRBJ2-4	CASSPPGPLTDIQYF	TGTGCCAGCTCACCACCGGGCCCCTTGACGGACATTCAGTACTTC
few	TRBV7-9	NA	16	TRBJ1-4	CASSQRAGRALEKLFF	TGTGCCAGCAGCCAGAGGGCGGGGCGGGCTTTGGAAAAACTGTTTTTT
NA	TRBV6-2/TRBV6-3	TRBD1	13	TRBJ1-2	CASSSTGGHGYTF	TGTGCCAGCAGTTCAACAGGGGGCCATGGCTACACCTTC
few	TRBV7-2	TRBD2	17	TRBJ2-1	CASSLAFGGGGDNEQFF	TGTGCCAGCAGCTTAGCCTTCGGCGGGGGGGGAGACAATGAGCAGTTCTTC
NA	TRBV7-9	NA	17	TRBJ2-6	CATPLGPLLLGANVLTF	TGTGCCACCCCGTTGGGGCCGCTCCTGTTAGGGGCCAACGTCCTGACTTTC
NA	TRBV5-1	TRBD1	16	TRBJ1-6	CASSLGLGQRNSPLHF	TGCGCCAGCAGCTTGGGCCTGGGACAGAGAAATTCACCCCTCCACTTT
NA	TRBV7-8	NA	23	TRBJ2-5	CASSLPRKENPLNRTSSLETQYF	TGTGCCAGCAGCTTACCAAGAAAGGAGAACCCCCTGAACAGAACGTCCTCGTTGGAGACCCAGTACTTC
few	TRBV2	TRBD1	14	TRBJ1-5	CASSERTGEQPQHF	TGTGCCAGCAGTGAAAGGACAGGGGAACAGCCCCAGCATTTT
few	TRBV2	TRBD2	18	TRBJ2-1	CASSELAGGLPSYNEQFF	TGTGCCAGCAGTGAACTAGCGGGGGGGCTACCCTCCTACAATGAGCAGTTCTTC
many	TRBV5-1	NA	12	TRBJ2-5	CASSLGQETQYF	TGTGCCAGCAGCCTGGGTCAAGAGACCCAGTACTTC
NA	TRBV12-3/TRBV12-4	NA	12	TRBJ1-3	CASQGTGNTIYF	TGTGCCAGCCAGGGGACTGGAAACACCATATATTTT
few	TRBV6-2/TRBV6-3	NA	12	TRBJ1-2	CASSYTIGGYTF	TGTGCCAGCAGTTACACCATCGGGGGCTACACCTTC
few	TRBV5-1	NA	13	TRBJ2-3	CASSSASRDTQYF	TGCGCCAGCAGTTCGGCTAGCCGAGATACGCAGTATTTT
many	TRBV4-2	NA	16	TRBJ2-3	CASSQNTRPLADTQYF	TGTGCCAGCAGCCAGAATACTAGGCCATTGGCAGATACGCAGTATTTT
NA	TRBV20-1	TRBD1	14	TRBJ2-2	CSASRGGYAGELFF	TGCAGTGCTAGCAGAGGGGGCTATGCCGGGGAGCTGTTTTTT
NA	TRBV7-3	NA	15	TRBJ2-3	CASSPRGAPTDTQYF	TGTGCCAGCAGCCCCCGAGGGGCCCCCACGGATACGCAGTATTTT
few	TRBV20-1	NA	14	TRBJ2-1	CSARVWRDSNEQFF	TGCAGTGCTAGGGTATGGCGAGATAGCAATGAGCAGTTCTTC